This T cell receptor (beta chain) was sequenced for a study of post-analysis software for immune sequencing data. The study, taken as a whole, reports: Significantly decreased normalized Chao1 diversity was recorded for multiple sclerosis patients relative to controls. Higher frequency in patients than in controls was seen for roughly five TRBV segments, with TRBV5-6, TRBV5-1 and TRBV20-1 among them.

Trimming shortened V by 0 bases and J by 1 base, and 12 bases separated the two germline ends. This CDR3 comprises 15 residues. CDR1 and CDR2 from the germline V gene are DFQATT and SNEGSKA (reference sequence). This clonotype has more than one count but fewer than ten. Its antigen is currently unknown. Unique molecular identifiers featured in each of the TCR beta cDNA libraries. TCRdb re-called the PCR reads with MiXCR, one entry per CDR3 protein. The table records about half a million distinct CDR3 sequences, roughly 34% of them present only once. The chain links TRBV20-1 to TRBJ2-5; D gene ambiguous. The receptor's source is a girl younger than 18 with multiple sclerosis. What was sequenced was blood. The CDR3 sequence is CSAREALGIQETQYF. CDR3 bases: TGCAGTGCTAGAGAAGCATTGGGTATCCAAGAGACCCAGTACTTC.